This T cell receptor beta chain was identified in a study of blood T cells in healthy people across ages. Using a J-beta primer mix together with a sample-barcoded 5' primer, a second PCR was run for roughly 6 to 12 cycles. TCRdb re-derived calls from the 5' RACE reads in MiXCR, one entry per CDR3 protein. The sample includes over a million distinct CDR3 sequences, roughly 59% of them seen just once. The donors, all healthy, were Caucasians living in Russia, aged about 6 to 100. Peripheral blood, about 9.8 milliliters per donor, was collected. Per the germline V gene, CDR1 is SNHLY and CDR2 is FYNNEI. The length of the CDR3 is 12 residues.

The sequenced sample consisted of blood. V gene TRBV2 combines with J gene TRBJ1-1; D unclear. The sequence derives from a man aged 18 to 30 in good health. The CDR3 bases are TGTGGAATAGCCCAACGGGACACTGAAGCTTTCTTT. It encodes CGIAQRDTEAFF.